This is a list of T cell receptor beta chains from one sample in a study of T cell repertoires in cytomegalovirus infection. Each CDR3 protein is one row after TCRdb ran MiXCR on the reads. There are 85,000 to 120,000 distinct CDR3 sequences in the sample; about 15% occur only once, and about 8.8% lies in the top ten. Sequencing input: PBMCs. The origin of the receptors is a human donor in good health (CMV status not recorded). Some clones in this sample may be carry-over from other donors' samples. The CDR3 runs from the conserved cysteine through the conserved F or W. D genes are given only for firm matches. For some rows the clone size is stated as once, few or many, or as a class when expanded; others skip it.

d_call j_call v_call clone_size cdr3_nt cdr3_aa
- TRBJ2-7 TRBV28 many TGTGCCAGCAGTTTATTCCGACAGTCCTACGAGCAGTACTTC CASSLFRQSYEQYF
- TRBJ1-1 TRBV7-2 many TGTGCCAGCAGCCTTGGGCTGATCGGCGCTTTCTTT CASSLGLIGAFF
- TRBJ1-2 TRBV2 - TGTGCCAGCAGTGAAAGGTCAGCGGGGGGCTACACCTTC CASSERSAGGYTF
- TRBJ2-2 TRBV7-2 many TGTGCCAGCAGCTTACGGTCTTTGAGGGGGGGCCCCGGGGAGCTGTTTTTT CASSLRSLRGGPGELFF
TRBD1 TRBJ2-1 TRBV7-9 many TGTGCCAGCAGCTCGGGACAGGGCTTCAATGAGCAGTTCTTC CASSSGQGFNEQFF
TRBD1 TRBJ1-5 TRBV25-1 many TGTGCCAGCAGTGGACAGGGCCGAAGTCAGCCCCAGCATTTT CASSGQGRSQPQHF
- TRBJ2-3 TRBV7-8 many TGTGCCAGCAGCCTAAAAGCTAGCGCCAGCACAGATACGCAGTATTTT CASSLKASASTDTQYF
- TRBJ1-6 TRBV2 few TGTGCCAGCAGAGCCACGGGACGAGCGCAGGAACTCCACTTT CASRATGRAQELHF
- TRBJ2-5 TRBV3-1 few TGTGCCAGCAGTCCTCGGGGCGAAGAGACCCAGTACTTC CASSPRGEETQYF
- TRBJ1-1 TRBV7-2 many TGTGCCAGCAGCTTAGTGGGCGGATATGAAGCTTTCTTT CASSLVGGYEAFF
- TRBJ1-6 TRBV27 many TGTGCCAGCAGTTTAATACAGGGCCCGAATTCACCCCTCCACTTT CASSLIQGPNSPLHF
- TRBJ2-1 TRBV29-1 - TGCAGCGTCATAGGGGGGCGTCCTTACAATGAGCAGTTCTTC CSVIGGRPYNEQFF
TRBD2 TRBJ2-3 TRBV11-2 many TGTGCCAGCGGATTAGCGGGAACTAGCACAGATACGCAGTATTTT CASGLAGTSTDTQYF
- TRBJ1-1 TRBV20-1 - TGCAGTGCTGAGGGGATTTCGGGAGCAATGAACACTGAAGCTTTCTTT CSAEGISGAMNTEAFF
TRBD1 TRBJ1-1 TRBV6-6 - TGTGCCAGCAGCACAGGGGCCGGCACTGAAGCTTTCTTT CASSTGAGTEAFF
- TRBJ1-2 TRBV12-3/TRBV12-4 many TGTGCCAGCAGTTACAGCTTAACAGGGCTGACTATTGGCTACACCTTC CASSYSLTGLTIGYTF
- TRBJ2-7 TRBV6-2/TRBV6-3 - TGTGCCAGCAGTTATTTTCCGGAACCTTACGAGCAGTACTTC CASSYFPEPYEQYF
- TRBJ2-5 TRBV5-1 few TGCGCCAGCAGCTTGGAAGGGGACCAAGAGACCCAGTACTTC CASSLEGDQETQYF
- TRBJ2-1 TRBV2 many TGTGCCAGCAGGACCTCCTTTCTGTGGGCACGAAAGAACAATGAGCAGTTCTTC CASRTSFLWARKNNEQFF
TRBD1 TRBJ2-5 TRBV5-6 few TGTGCCAGCCACCGGGACAGGGGAGAGACCCAGTACTTC CASHRDRGETQYF
- TRBJ2-1 TRBV2 - TGTGCCAGCACAACTACTGGCAGGGTGGCGCATGAGCAGTTCTTC CASTTTGRVAHEQFF
- TRBJ2-5 TRBV27 few TGTGCCAGCAGTAAAGCACGGGGGCGTCAAGAGACCCAGTACTTC CASSKARGRQETQYF
TRBD2 TRBJ2-3 TRBV7-6 few TGTGCCAGCAGCCTAGCGGATCATAGCACAGATACGCAGTATTTT CASSLADHSTDTQYF
TRBD2 TRBJ2-5 TRBV5-4 few TGTGCCAGCAGCTTGTGGGCCCCAGCGGGGGGTCAAGAGACCCAGTACTTC CASSLWAPAGGQETQYF
- TRBJ1-2 TRBV13 - TGTGCCAGCAGCTTAGGGGGCAGCTATCGAGGCTACACCTTC CASSLGGSYRGYTF
TRBD2 TRBJ2-1 TRBV7-3 - TGTGCCAGCAGCTTAAAAGCCGGGACCGTGGGAGGGAATGAGCAGTTCTTC CASSLKAGTVGGNEQFF
TRBD2 TRBJ2-3 TRBV6-2/TRBV6-3 few TGTGCCAGCAGCCGGACTAGCGGGGGTGTGGATACGCAGTATTTT CASSRTSGGVDTQYF
TRBD1 TRBJ2-4 TRBV29-1 many TGCAGCGTTGAAGAAGTCTGGGGGACAGGTGAGGAGGCCAAAAACATTCAGTACTTC CSVEEVWGTGEEAKNIQYF